This T cell receptor (beta chain) is from a study of shared clonotypes between healthy human individuals. The protocol was immunoSEQ multiplex PCR, while the TCRdb copy is restricted to in-frame clones and leaves out a portion. The sample shows 550,000 to 650,000 clones, 95% to 97% of them seen only once. CD8 cells regarded as naive lacked CD45RO, were positively chosen for CCR7, and omitted terminally differentiated effector memory CD45RA+ cells. The CDR3 has 14 residues. CDR1 and CDR2 (germline): SQVTM, ANQGSEA. With 1 base removed from V and 6 bases from J, the gap between germline ends came to 14 bases.

This sequence joins TRBV29-1 and TRBJ2-3, with no clear D. This clonotype originated in a woman aged 25 to 39 in good health. The sequenced sample consisted of naive CD8+ T cells sorted from blood. The CDR3 bases are TGCAGCGTTGAAGGGGATACAGTTGCGGATACGCAGTATTTT. Its protein product is CSVEGDTVADTQYF.